This T cell receptor (beta chain) was recovered during a study of T cells in Graves' hyperthyroidism and ophthalmopathy. Findings of the study overall: Ophthalmopathy, as predicted by the model, came a median about seven months after the prediction.

Trimming shortened V by 6 bases and J by 4 bases, and 15 bases separated the two germline ends. CDR3 length: 15 amino acids. From germline, CDR1 is SGHVS and CDR2 FNYEAQ. There were TCR beta CDR3 regions amplified from RNA transcripts. Carried out on the TCR CDR3, a first-round RT-PCR used the HTBI primer set. MiXCR, applied by TCRdb to the multiplex PCR reads, yields one record per CDR3 protein. Of fewer than 550,000 distinct CDR3 sequences listed, around a quarter were seen once; the top ten hold roughly 10%. This clonotype was recorded at least ten times. The antigen is not known. The specimen was blood. This chain joins TRBV7-6 and TRBJ2-2; D is perhaps TRBD2 (5 bases). The clonotype originates from a young woman with Graves' ophthalmopathy. The DNA of the CDR3 is TGTGCCAGCAGTCAGGCGGGTCATGGCACCGGGGAGCTGTTTTTT. Its protein is CASSQAGHGTGELFF.